This is a list of T cell receptor beta chains from one sample in a study of OX40 agonist ivuxolimab in advanced cancers. Assay: immunoSEQ multiplex PCR; the TCRdb copy retains only in-frame clones and omits some. The sample carries about 22,000 clones, approximately 91% recorded once. The sequences come from CD4+ or CD8+ T cells sorted from blood, collected in a trial of the OX40 agonist ivuxolimab. The source is an adult with an advanced solid tumor such as melanoma, head and neck, liver or kidney cancer. Each CDR3 is given with its conserved first and last residue. The order of the fields is J gene, D gene, clone size, V gene, CDR3 DNA, CDR3 protein. A D gene is named only where the DNA matches it firmly. The size of a clone is reported for some rows only, either as once, few or many, or as a class for expanded clones.

TRBJ2-3 TRBD2 NA TRBV10-3 TGTGCCATCCGTCCAAGTTCCGCGGGAGCCTTTATAGATACGCAGTATTTT CAIRPSSAGAFIDTQYF
TRBJ2-2 TRBD2 NA TRBV7-9 TGTGCCAGCAGTTCGACTAGCGGGATTAACACCGGGGAGCTGTTTTTT CASSSTSGINTGELFF
TRBJ2-1 NA NA TRBV7-9 TGTGCCAGCAGCTTGGCCTGGATAGGGAGAAATGAGCAGTTCTTC CASSLAWIGRNEQFF
TRBJ1-3 TRBD1 NA TRBV11-2 TGTGCCAGCAGCACACAGGGGACCTCTGGAAACACCATATATTTT CASSTQGTSGNTIYF
TRBJ2-2 TRBD1 NA TRBV7-8 TGTGCCAGCAGCATAGGGACAGGGGGCGCGGAGTACACCGGGGAGCTGTTTTTT CASSIGTGGAEYTGELFF
TRBJ2-7 NA NA TRBV6-5 TGTGCCAGCAGTTACGGGGACAACTCCTACGAGCAGTACTTC CASSYGDNSYEQYF
TRBJ2-2 NA NA TRBV6-5 TGTGCCAGCAGTTCTGGATATCAACACGGGGAGCTGTTTTTT CASSSGYQHGELFF
TRBJ1-4 NA NA TRBV2 TGTGCCAGCAGTGCGGGGGACGCAACTAATGAAAAACTGTTTTTT CASSAGDATNEKLFF
TRBJ2-1 NA few TRBV5-5 TGTGCCAGCAGTTCAGATTCATGGACCGGGATCTACAATGAGCAGTTCTTC CASSSDSWTGIYNEQFF
TRBJ2-7 NA NA TRBV20-1 TGCAGCGCAGGGCGGGGCTACGAGCAGTACTTC CSAGRGYEQYF
TRBJ2-7 NA NA TRBV2 TGTGCCAGCAGTGATGGTAGGCGAGGCCCGTACGAGCAGTACTTC CASSDGRRGPYEQYF
TRBJ2-1 TRBD2 NA TRBV7-9 TGTGCCAGCAGCTCAGGACTAGCGGGTAACAATGAGCAGTTCTTC CASSSGLAGNNEQFF
TRBJ1-1 NA NA TRBV7-2 TGTGCCAGCAGCTTAGGGGGCGCGGGCACTGAAGCTTTCTTT CASSLGGAGTEAFF
TRBJ2-1 NA NA TRBV5-1 TGCGCCAGCAGCTTGGATTGGTCTAGCTCCTACAATGAGCAGTTCTTC CASSLDWSSSYNEQFF
TRBJ2-7 NA NA TRBV6-6 TGTGCCAGCAGTTACGGTTCCGGGAACTCCTACGAGCAGTACTTC CASSYGSGNSYEQYF
TRBJ2-2 NA NA TRBV10-1 TGCGCCAGCAGTGAGTTAGCAAGGAGAGGGGAGCTGTTTTTT CASSELARRGELFF
TRBJ2-1 NA NA TRBV5-4 TGTGCCAGCAGCTTCAGGGGGTTAGCGGGGCACAATGAGCAGTTCTTC CASSFRGLAGHNEQFF
TRBJ2-1 NA once TRBV4-1 TGCGCCAGCAGCTACCCTGATGCGGCCGTCTACAATGAGCAGTTCTTC CASSYPDAAVYNEQFF
TRBJ2-3 TRBD2 NA TRBV7-9 TGTGCCAGCAGTACGACTAGCGGGAGGGCGGCAGATACGCAGTATTTT CASSTTSGRAADTQYF
TRBJ2-2 NA NA TRBV27 TGTGCCAGCGGAAACTTCCGGGACGGCTCCTCGAACACCGGGGAGCTGTTTTTT CASGNFRDGSSNTGELFF
TRBJ2-7 TRBD1 NA TRBV13 TGTGCCAGCAGCCACGGACAGGGGGCTTACGAGCAGTACTTC CASSHGQGAYEQYF
TRBJ2-6 NA NA TRBV7-7 TGTGCCAGCAGCCGTCAAAGTCGGGCCAACGTCCTGACTTTC CASSRQSRANVLTF
TRBJ2-7 NA NA TRBV5-6 TGTGCCAGCAGCCCCAGGACTCAAGCCTACGAGCAGTACTTC CASSPRTQAYEQYF
TRBJ2-3 NA once TRBV15 TGTGCCACCAGCGGATCGGGAGCCCCAGATACGCAGTATTTT CATSGSGAPDTQYF
TRBJ1-2 NA NA TRBV11-2 TGTGCCAGCAGCTTAGATTGGGCGAAATTGGGCTATGGCTACACCTTC CASSLDWAKLGYGYTF
TRBJ1-1 TRBD1 NA TRBV7-2 TGTGCCAGCAGCGTGACAGGGGTCCCTACTGAAGCTTTCTTT CASSVTGVPTEAFF
TRBJ2-7 NA NA TRBV6-5 TGTGCCAGTAGGGGGGGACCAGCCTACGAGCAGTACTTC CASRGGPAYEQYF
TRBJ1-5 NA few TRBV19 TGTGCCAGTATGAAGACAGGCGGATATCAGCCCCAGCATTTT CASMKTGGYQPQHF
TRBJ2-2 TRBD2 NA TRBV10-3 TGTGCCATCAGTGGGGGAGGGACCGGCACCGGGGAGCTGTTTTTT CAISGGGTGTGELFF
TRBJ2-1 TRBD2 NA TRBV10-2 TGCGCCAGCAGTGAGTCGACGACTAGCGGCAGAGGATCTGAGCAGTTCTTC CASSESTTSGRGSEQFF
TRBJ2-7 TRBD2 NA TRBV4-2 TGTGCCAGCAGCCCCCAGGGGGGGGAGCGGGAGGCCGGCGGGGAGCAGTACTTC CASSPQGGEREAGGEQYF
TRBJ2-7 TRBD1 NA TRBV10-3 TGTGCCATCAGGGGACAGGAATCCTACGAGCAGTACTTC CAIRGQESYEQYF
TRBJ2-1 TRBD2 NA TRBV27 TGTGCCAGCAGTTCCCCTAGCGGGAGAGGGAACAATGAGCAGTTCTTC CASSSPSGRGNNEQFF
TRBJ2-1 TRBD1 NA TRBV7-9 TGTGCCAGCAGCCCGACAGGGGTGGGAAAGGAGTTCTTC CASSPTGVGKEFF
TRBJ2-1 NA NA TRBV11-2 TGTGCCAGCAGCTTAGCCGCCTCCTACAATGAGCAGTTCTTC CASSLAASYNEQFF
TRBJ2-7 TRBD2 few TRBV4-1 TGCGCCAGCAGCCAATCGTCTCTGGGACTAGCCTCCGGCGAGCAGTACTTC CASSQSSLGLASGEQYF
TRBJ2-7 NA once TRBV7-9 TGTGCCAGCAGCTCGGCTCCCGTCGAGCAGTACTTC CASSSAPVEQYF
TRBJ1-6 NA NA TRBV15 TGTGCCACCAGCAGAGAAGGGGTGAGCTCCTATAATTCACCCCTCCACTTT CATSREGVSSYNSPLHF
TRBJ1-4 NA medium-sized TRBV5-1 TGCGCCAGCAGCTTGGTAGGATCAACTAATGAAAAACTGTTTTTT CASSLVGSTNEKLFF
TRBJ2-5 NA NA TRBV4-1 TGCGCCAGCAGCCGGAACGATGGGTACCAAGAGACCCAGTACTTC CASSRNDGYQETQYF
TRBJ2-5 NA NA TRBV6-5 TGTGCCAGCAGTTACGGAAGGGGCCGGGAGACCCAGTACTTC CASSYGRGRETQYF
TRBJ2-7 TRBD1 few TRBV25-1 TGTGCCAGCAGTGAATTGGGACAGAGTCCCGGTTCCTACGAGCAGTACTTC CASSELGQSPGSYEQYF
TRBJ2-2 TRBD2 once TRBV29-1 TGCAGCGTGATGCCTAGCGGAAACACCGGGGAGCTGTTTTTT CSVMPSGNTGELFF
TRBJ2-4 NA NA TRBV10-3 TGTGCCATCAGTGAGTTGGCACCTCTAGCCAAAAACATTCAGTACTTC CAISELAPLAKNIQYF
TRBJ1-1 TRBD1 NA TRBV7-9 TGTGCCAGCAGCTTAGCACAGGGGGCGAGTACCGAAGCTTTCTTT CASSLAQGASTEAFF
TRBJ1-4 NA NA TRBV7-9 TGTGCCAGCAGCACGGGGGAAAAACTGTTTTTT CASSTGEKLFF
TRBJ2-5 TRBD2 NA TRBV5-1 TGCGCCAGCAGCGATGATTTAGCGGGAGGGCCGGGGGAGACCCAGTACTTC CASSDDLAGGPGETQYF
TRBJ2-7 TRBD2 NA TRBV27 TGTGCCAGCAGTCCGGGACTAGCGGGAATATTCGAGCAGTACTTC CASSPGLAGIFEQYF
TRBJ2-7 TRBD1 NA TRBV15 TGTGCCACCAGCAGAGCCAGGGGGCAAAACTACGAGCAGTACTTC CATSRARGQNYEQYF